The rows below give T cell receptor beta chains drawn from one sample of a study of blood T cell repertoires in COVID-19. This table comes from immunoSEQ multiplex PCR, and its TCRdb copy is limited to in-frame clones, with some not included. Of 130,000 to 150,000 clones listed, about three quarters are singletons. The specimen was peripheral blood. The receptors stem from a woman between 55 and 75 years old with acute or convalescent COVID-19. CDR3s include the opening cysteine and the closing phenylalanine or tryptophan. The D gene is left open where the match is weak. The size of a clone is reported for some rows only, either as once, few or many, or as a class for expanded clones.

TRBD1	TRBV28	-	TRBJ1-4	CASSWEPGQDNEKLFF	TGTGCCAGCAGTTGGGAACCGGGACAGGATAATGAAAAACTGTTTTTT
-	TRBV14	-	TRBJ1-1	CASSDRSTTEAFF	TGTGCCAGCAGCGACAGGTCGACCACTGAAGCTTTCTTT
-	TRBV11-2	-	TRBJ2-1	CASSLFLNTKRSNEQFF	TGTGCCAGCAGCTTATTTTTGAATACAAAACGAAGCAATGAGCAGTTCTTC
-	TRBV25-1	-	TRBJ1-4	CASSEPGDEKLFF	TGTGCCAGCAGTGAGCCAGGGGATGAAAAACTGTTTTTT
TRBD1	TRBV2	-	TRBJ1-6	CASKTGTGFSSYNSPLHF	TGTGCCAGCAAGACCGGGACAGGGTTCAGCTCCTATAATTCACCCCTCCACTTT
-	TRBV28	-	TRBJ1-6	CASRNRVSYNSPLHF	TGTGCCAGCAGGAACAGGGTTTCCTATAATTCACCCCTCCACTTT
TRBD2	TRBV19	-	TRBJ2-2	CASSSRRLTSGRSTGELFF	TGTGCCAGTAGTTCCCGTCGATTGACTAGCGGGAGAAGCACCGGGGAGCTGTTTTTT
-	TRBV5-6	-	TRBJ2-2	CASSPERTNTGELFF	TGTGCCAGCAGCCCCGAGCGGACGAACACCGGGGAGCTGTTTTTT
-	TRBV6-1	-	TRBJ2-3	CASSEAGGGWSTDTQYF	TGTGCCAGCAGTGAAGCTGGGGGAGGTTGGAGCACAGATACGCAGTATTTT
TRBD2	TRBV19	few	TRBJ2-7	CASSPIAGASYEQYF	TGTGCCAGTAGCCCTATAGCGGGAGCGTCCTACGAGCAGTACTTC
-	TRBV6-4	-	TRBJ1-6	CASSADGGTYSPLHF	TGTGCCAGCAGTGCGGACGGAGGAACTTATTCACCCCTCCACTTT
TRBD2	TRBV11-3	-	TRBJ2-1	CASSPLAGGNNEQFF	TGTGCCAGCAGCCCCCTAGCGGGAGGAAACAATGAGCAGTTCTTC
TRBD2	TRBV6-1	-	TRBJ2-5	CASSDPAGTQETQYF	TGTGCCAGCAGTGATCCAGCGGGGACCCAAGAGACCCAGTACTTC
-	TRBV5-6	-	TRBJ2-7	CASQGTSYEQYF	TGTGCCAGCCAGGGAACATCCTACGAGCAGTACTTC
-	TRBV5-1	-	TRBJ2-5	CASSLWRGEETQYF	TGCGCCAGCAGCTTGTGGCGGGGCGAAGAGACCCAGTACTTC
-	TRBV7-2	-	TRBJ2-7	CASSLLSSAGGSYEQYF	TGTGCCAGCAGCTTATTAAGTTCGGCGGGCGGCTCCTACGAGCAGTACTTC
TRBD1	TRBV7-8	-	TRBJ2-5	CASSFSWGQQETQYF	TGTGCCAGCAGTTTCTCGTGGGGACAGCAAGAGACCCAGTACTTC
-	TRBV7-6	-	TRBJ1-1	CASSLALGGVSEAFF	TGTGCCAGCAGCTTAGCACTAGGGGGAGTGTCTGAAGCTTTCTTT
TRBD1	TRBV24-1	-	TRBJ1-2	CATSDFETGGHLF	TGTGCCACCAGTGATTTCGAGACAGGGGGTCACTTATTC
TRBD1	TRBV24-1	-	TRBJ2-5	CATSRGKETQYF	TGTGCCACCAGCAGGGGGAAAGAGACCCAGTACTTC
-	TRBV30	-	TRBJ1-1	CAWRGGGATEAFF	TGTGCCTGGAGGGGAGGGGGGGCCACTGAAGCTTTCTTT
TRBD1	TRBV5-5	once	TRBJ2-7	CASSLGRGRSSYEQYF	TGTGCCAGCAGCTTGGGCAGGGGGCGGAGCTCCTACGAGCAGTACTTC
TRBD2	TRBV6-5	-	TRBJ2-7	CASTVLAGSYEQYF	TGTGCCAGCACCGTACTAGCGGGGTCCTACGAGCAGTACTTC
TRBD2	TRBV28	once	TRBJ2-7	CASSLDPGRAFEEQYF	TGTGCCAGCAGTTTGGACCCGGGGAGGGCTTTTGAGGAGCAGTACTTC
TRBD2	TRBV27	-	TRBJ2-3	CASSWAGDATDTQYF	TGTGCCAGCAGTTGGGCGGGAGATGCCACAGATACGCAGTATTTT
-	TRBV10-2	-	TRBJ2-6	CASSGGANVLTF	TGCGCCAGCAGCGGGGGGGCCAACGTCCTGACTTTC
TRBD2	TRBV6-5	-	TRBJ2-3	CASRRREAADTQYF	TGTGCCAGCAGACGTCGGGAGGCTGCAGATACGCAGTATTTT
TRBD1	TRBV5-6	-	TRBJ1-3	CASSLRPPGTVRGNTIYF	TGTGCCAGCAGCTTGAGGCCTCCCGGGACAGTCAGAGGAAACACCATATATTTT
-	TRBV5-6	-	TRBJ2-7	CASSLVGGAGYEQYF	TGTGCCAGCAGCTTGGTAGGGGGAGCAGGCTACGAGCAGTACTTC
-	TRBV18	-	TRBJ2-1	CASSPLLVETFF	TGTGCCAGCTCACCGCTACTAGTTGAGACGTTCTTC
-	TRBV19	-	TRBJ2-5	CATSPQGLRETQYF	TGTGCCACCTCCCCACAGGGTCTAAGAGAGACCCAGTACTTC
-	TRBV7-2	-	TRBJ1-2	CARAGFGYTF	TGTGCCAGGGCGGGTTTTGGCTACACCTTC
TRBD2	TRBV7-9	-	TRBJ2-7	CASSLQLAGYEQYF	TGTGCCAGCAGCTTACAACTAGCGGGCTACGAGCAGTACTTC
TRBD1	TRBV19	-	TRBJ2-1	CASRKDRAHNEQFF	TGTGCCAGTCGAAAGGACAGGGCCCACAATGAGCAGTTCTTC
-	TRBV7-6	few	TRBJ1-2	CASSLEGRQAAVPYGYTF	TGTGCCAGCAGCTTAGAGGGGCGACAGGCCGCGGTCCCCTATGGCTACACCTTC
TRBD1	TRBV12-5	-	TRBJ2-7	CASRKTGGPIYEQYF	TGTGCTAGTAGGAAGACAGGGGGCCCAATTTACGAGCAGTACTTC
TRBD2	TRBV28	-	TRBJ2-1	CASSPQSSGGPLWGYNEQFF	TGTGCCAGCAGTCCCCAATCTAGCGGGGGGCCCCTCTGGGGTTACAATGAGCAGTTCTTC
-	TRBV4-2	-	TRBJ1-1	CASSQEEAGRGTEAFF	TGTGCCAGCAGCCAAGAAGAGGCAGGGCGTGGCACTGAAGCTTTCTTT
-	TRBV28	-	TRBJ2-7	CASSLYRASDEQYF	TGTGCCAGCAGTTTATACAGGGCGTCGGACGAGCAGTACTTC
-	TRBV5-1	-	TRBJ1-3	CASSLASVRSGNTIYF	TGCGCCAGCAGCTTGGCGTCGGTGAGATCTGGAAACACCATATATTTT
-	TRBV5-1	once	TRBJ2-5	CASSLGLAPPRGETQYF	TGCGCCAGCAGCTTGGGTTTAGCTCCACCAAGGGGGGAGACCCAGTACTTC
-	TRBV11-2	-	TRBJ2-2	CASSFGRGTGELFF	TGTGCCAGCAGCTTCGGGAGAGGCACCGGGGAGCTGTTTTTT